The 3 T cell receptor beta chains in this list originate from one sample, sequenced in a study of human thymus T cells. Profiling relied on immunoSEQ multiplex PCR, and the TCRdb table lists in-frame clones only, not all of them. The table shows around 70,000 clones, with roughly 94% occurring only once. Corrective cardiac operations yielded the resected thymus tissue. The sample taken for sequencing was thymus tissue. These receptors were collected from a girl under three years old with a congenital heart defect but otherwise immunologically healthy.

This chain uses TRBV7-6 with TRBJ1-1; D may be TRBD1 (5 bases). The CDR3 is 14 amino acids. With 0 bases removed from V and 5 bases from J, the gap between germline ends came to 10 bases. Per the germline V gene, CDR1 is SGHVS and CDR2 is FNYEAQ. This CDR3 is CASSLAQGLTEAFF. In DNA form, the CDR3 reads TGTGCCAGCAGCTTAGCTCAGGGTTTGACTGAAGCTTTCTTT. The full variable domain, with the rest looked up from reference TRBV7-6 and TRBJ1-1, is GAGVSQSPRYKVTKRGQDVALRCDPISGHVSLYWYRQALGQGPEFLTYFNYEAQQDKSGLPNDRFSAERPEGSISTLTIQRTEQRDSAMYRCASSLAQGLTEAFFGQGTRLTVV.

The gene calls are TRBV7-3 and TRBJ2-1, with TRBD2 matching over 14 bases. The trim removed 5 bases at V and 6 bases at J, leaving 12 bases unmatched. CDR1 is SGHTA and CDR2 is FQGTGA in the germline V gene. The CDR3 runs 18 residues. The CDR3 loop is CASSPRKTGTSGSNEQFF. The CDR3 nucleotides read TGTGCCAGCAGCCCACGCAAGACTGGGACTAGCGGGAGCAATGAGCAGTTCTTC.

As DNA, the CDR3 is TGTGCCAGCAGTGACCCAGGGCAGGGGGCCAGGAATGAGCAGTTCTTC. Protein: CASSDPGQGARNEQFF. This chain connects TRBV25-1 to TRBJ2-1; 8 bases are shared with TRBD1. The CDR3 totals 16 residues. Germline CDR1 reads MGHDK; CDR2 reads SYGVNS. The junction had 11 bases not matched to a gene; V was cut back by 3 bases and J by 7 bases.